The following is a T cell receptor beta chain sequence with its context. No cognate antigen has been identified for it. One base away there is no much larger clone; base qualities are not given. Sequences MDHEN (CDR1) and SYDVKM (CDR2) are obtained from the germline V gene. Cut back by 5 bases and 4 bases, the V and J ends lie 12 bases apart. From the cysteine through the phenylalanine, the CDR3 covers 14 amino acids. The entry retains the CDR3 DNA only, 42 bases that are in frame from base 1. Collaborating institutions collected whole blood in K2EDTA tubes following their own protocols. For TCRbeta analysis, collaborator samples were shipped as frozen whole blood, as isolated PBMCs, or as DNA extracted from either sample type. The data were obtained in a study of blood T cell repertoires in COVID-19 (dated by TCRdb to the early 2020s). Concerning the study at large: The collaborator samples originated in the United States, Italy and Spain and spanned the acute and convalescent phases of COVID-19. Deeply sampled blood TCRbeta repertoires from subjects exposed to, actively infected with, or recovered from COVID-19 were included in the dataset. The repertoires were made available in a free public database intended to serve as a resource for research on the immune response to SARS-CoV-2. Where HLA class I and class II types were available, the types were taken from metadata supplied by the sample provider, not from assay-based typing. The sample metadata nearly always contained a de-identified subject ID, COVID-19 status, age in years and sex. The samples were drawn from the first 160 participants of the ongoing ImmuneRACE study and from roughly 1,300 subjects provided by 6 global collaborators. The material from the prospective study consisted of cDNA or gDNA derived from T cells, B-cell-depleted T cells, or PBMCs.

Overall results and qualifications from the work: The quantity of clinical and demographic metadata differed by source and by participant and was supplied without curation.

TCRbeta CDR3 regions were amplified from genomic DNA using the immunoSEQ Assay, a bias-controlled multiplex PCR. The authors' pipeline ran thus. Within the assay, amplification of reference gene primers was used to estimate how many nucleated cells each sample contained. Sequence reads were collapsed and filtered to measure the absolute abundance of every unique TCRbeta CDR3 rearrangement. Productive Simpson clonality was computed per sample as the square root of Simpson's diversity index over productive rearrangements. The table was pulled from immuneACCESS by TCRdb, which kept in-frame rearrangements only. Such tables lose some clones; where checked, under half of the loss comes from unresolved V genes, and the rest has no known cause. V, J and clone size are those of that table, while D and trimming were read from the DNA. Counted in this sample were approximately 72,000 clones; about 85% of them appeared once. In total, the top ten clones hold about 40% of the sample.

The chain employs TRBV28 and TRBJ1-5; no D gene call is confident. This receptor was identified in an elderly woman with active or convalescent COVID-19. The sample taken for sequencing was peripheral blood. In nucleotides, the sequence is TGTGCCAGCAGTCTTCAGAGACTTAATCAGCCCCAGCATTTT. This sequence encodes CASSLQRLNQPQHF.